The entry below describes one T cell receptor beta chain. The antigen is not known. Clones were sequenced by immunoSEQ multiplex PCR, and TCRdb holds only the in-frame ones, with some missing. The table lists around 450,000 clones, roughly 87% of them singletons. Documented treatment: around 19 received Ad26.COV2.S at low or high dose, single or two shots; 5 received placebo; per-sample allocation not given. Collection of the samples took place on day 63 after the first injection of vaccine or placebo. This sample is part of a study of Ad26.COV2.S vaccination and SARS-CoV-2 variants. This CDR3 is built from 15 residues. Germline-derived CDR1 and CDR2 are MNHNY and SVGAGI (reference sequence). J was trimmed by 2 bases and V by 1 base; bases with no gene match: 0. General observations from the study: Vaccine recipients had higher spike-specific TCR breadth than placebo recipients.

The V gene is TRBV6-6, the J gene TRBJ1-3; TRBD1 matches 9 bases. The source was peripheral blood, collected in a trial of Ad26.COV2.S vaccine versus placebo. This receptor was identified in a person between 18 and 60 years old who received the Ad26.COV2.S COVID-19 vaccine or a placebo. CDR3 loop: CASSYYRGPGNTIYF. The CDR3 DNA reads TGTGCCAGCAGTTACTACAGGGGGCCTGGAAACACCATATATTTT.